The sequence of this TCR beta chain was determined in a study of blood T cells in healthy people across ages. Study findings and constraints: Unsorted PBMCs blocked a conclusive comparison of naive and antigen-experienced cells. Among T cells, TCR beta diversity per million cells dropped roughly linearly as age rose.

A second PCR of about 7 to 12 cycles used a sample-barcoded 5' primer and a J-beta primer mix. Each of the cDNA molecules was tagged by a template-switch adaptor with 12 random nucleotides. TCRdb redid the calling of the 5' RACE reads with MiXCR, one entry per CDR3 protein. Counted here are 1.4 million or so distinct CDR3 sequences, less than 45% occurring once; the ten biggest clones make up about 4%. With respect to this clonotype: As yet, its antigen is unknown.

The CDR3 is made up of 15 amino acids. Germline lookup yields CDR1 MDHEN and CDR2 SYDVKM. J gave up 1 base and V 1 base, and 3 bases lay outside the gene matches. The V gene is TRBV28, the J gene TRBJ1-1; 7 positions agree with TRBD1. The specimen was blood. The sequence came from a woman between 18 and 30 years old in good health. The CDR3 loop reads CASSLYQGENTEAFF. The CDR3 nucleotides read TGTGCCAGCAGTTTATATCAGGGGGAGAACACTGAAGCTTTCTTT.